A selection of T cell receptor beta chains follows, all from one sample in a study of CD8 T cells in Susac syndrome. TCRdb reprocessed the immunoSEQ multiplex PCR reads with MiXCR, giving one entry per CDR3 protein. The table lists 110,000 or so distinct CDR3 sequences, around 95% of them singletons. The specimen was CD4+ T cells from PBMCs. The receptors stem from a human donor in good health. Both conserved end residues are part of each CDR3. Each record gives: D gene, V gene, J gene, clone size, CDR3 protein, CDR3 DNA. A D gene is named only where the DNA matches it firmly. A row's size may be missing; if present it is once, few, many or a size class.

.,TRBV23-1,TRBJ2-7,.,CASSQRQVVSSYEQYF,TGCGCCAGCAGTCAGAGGCAGGTTGTAAGCTCCTACGAGCAGTACTTC
TRBD2,TRBV25-1,TRBJ2-1,.,CASSATGLAGVEQFF,TGTGCCAGCAGTGCAACGGGACTAGCGGGAGTTGAGCAGTTCTTC
TRBD1,TRBV7-2,TRBJ1-2,.,CASSSGGDYGYTF,TGTGCCAGCAGCTCAGGGGGGGACTATGGCTACACCTTC
TRBD2,TRBV7-2,TRBJ2-1,.,CASSFRTSRYNEQFF,TGTGCCAGCAGCTTTCGGACTAGCCGATACAATGAGCAGTTCTTC
TRBD1,TRBV18,TRBJ1-2,.,CASSETGAANYGYTF,TGTGCCAGCTCCGAGACAGGGGCCGCCAACTATGGCTACACCTTC
.,TRBV6-2/TRBV6-3,TRBJ2-7,.,CASSYPPNEQYF,TGTGCCAGCAGTTACCCCCCGAACGAGCAGTACTTC
TRBD2,TRBV28,TRBJ2-5,.,CASSAAGGNGRETQYF,TGTGCCAGCAGTGCCGCGGGGGGAAATGGCAGGGAGACCCAGTACTTC
.,TRBV7-9,TRBJ2-3,once,CASSSRGRGDDTQYF,TGTGCCAGCAGCTCACGAGGGCGGGGAGATGATACGCAGTATTTT
TRBD2,TRBV11-2,TRBJ2-5,.,CASSPVEGVAGKETQYF,TGTGCCAGCAGCCCAGTTGAAGGAGTAGCGGGGAAAGAGACCCAGTACTTC
TRBD1,TRBV29-1,TRBJ1-1,.,CSVATGTGVNTEAFF,TGCAGCGTTGCAACGGGGACAGGGGTGAACACTGAAGCTTTCTTT
.,TRBV12-5,TRBJ1-5,.,CASSLWVGAQHF,TGTGCTAGTTCCCTGTGGGTTGGGGCCCAGCATTTT
.,TRBV5-1,TRBJ1-1,.,CASSLEGKEEAFF,TGCGCCAGCAGCTTGGAAGGGAAAGAGGAAGCTTTCTTT
TRBD2,TRBV3-1,TRBJ2-7,few,CASSRGGYEQYF,TGTGCCAGCAGCCGGGGGGGCTACGAGCAGTACTTC
.,TRBV9,TRBJ2-7,once,CASSVGQDSEQYF,TGTGCCAGCAGCGTAGGTCAGGATAGCGAGCAGTACTTC
.,TRBV3-1,TRBJ2-5,.,CASSQDAGAGTQYF,TGTGCCAGCAGCCAAGATGCCGGCGCCGGGACCCAGTACTTC
.,TRBV9,TRBJ2-5,.,CASSVDENLRTQYF,TGTGCCAGCAGCGTAGATGAGAACCTTAGGACCCAGTACTTC
.,TRBV18,TRBJ2-3,.,CASSPQNTDTQYF,TGTGCCAGCTCACCACAGAACACAGATACGCAGTATTTT
TRBD1,TRBV29-1,TRBJ1-2,.,CSAAGTVSGYTF,TGCAGCGCTGCAGGGACAGTTTCTGGCTACACCTTC
.,TRBV12-3/TRBV12-4,TRBJ2-5,.,CASSFTGDLQETQYF,TGTGCCAGCAGTTTCACCGGAGACCTCCAAGAGACCCAGTACTTC
TRBD2,TRBV19,TRBJ2-2,.,CASRPPSGGHTGELFF,TGTGCCAGTAGGCCCCCCAGCGGGGGCCACACCGGGGAGCTGTTTTTT
TRBD1,TRBV7-3,TRBJ1-2,few,CASSPGTGGSYGYTF,TGTGCCAGCAGTCCCGGGACAGGGGGCAGCTATGGCTACACCTTC
.,TRBV3-1,TRBJ1-1,.,CASSPARPLHTEAFF,TGTGCCAGCAGCCCAGCACGACCCCTCCACACTGAAGCTTTCTTT
TRBD1,TRBV3-1,TRBJ1-1,.,CASSARQGGEAFF,TGTGCCAGCAGCGCCCGACAGGGAGGTGAAGCTTTCTTT
.,TRBV7-2,TRBJ2-2,.,CASSRNTGELFF,TGTGCCAGCAGCCGTAACACCGGGGAGCTGTTTTTT
.,TRBV23-1,TRBJ1-2,.,CASSQSAGTAYLGYTF,TGCGCCAGCAGTCAATCAGCGGGGACCGCCTATTTGGGCTACACCTTC
.,TRBV18,TRBJ1-1,once,CASSPQGHTEAFF,TGTGCCAGCTCACCACAGGGGCACACTGAAGCTTTCTTT
.,TRBV3-1,TRBJ2-1,.,CASSIRNILDEQFF,TGTGCCAGCAGCATCCGAAATATCCTTGATGAGCAGTTCTTC